This T cell receptor (beta chain) was sequenced in a study of response to subunit inactivated influenza vaccine. Whole-study results and caveats: Authors suggested each seasonal influenza vaccination recruits few new T cells.

Turning to this clonotype: Its specificity is unknown.

The CDR3 has 13 residues. V lost 3 bases and J lost 11; bases outside the gene matches: 8. Germline V lookup: CDR1 SGDLS, CDR2 YYNGEE. MiXCR, applied by TCRdb to the RT-PCR reads, yields one record per CDR3 protein. The repertoire holds more than 400,000 distinct CDR3 sequences, approximately 7.7% seen once, with over 10% in the top ten. The sequence was collected from a man aged 50 to 69 who received an inactivated influenza vaccine. Sequencing used PBMCs from blood, obtained roughly 24 months after vaccination. The gene calls are TRBV9 and TRBJ2-1; 7 bases line up with TRBD1. The CDR3 nucleotides are TGTGCCAGCAGCGGGGGGACAGTCTCCCAGCAGTTCTTC. This gives the protein CASSGGTVSQQFF.